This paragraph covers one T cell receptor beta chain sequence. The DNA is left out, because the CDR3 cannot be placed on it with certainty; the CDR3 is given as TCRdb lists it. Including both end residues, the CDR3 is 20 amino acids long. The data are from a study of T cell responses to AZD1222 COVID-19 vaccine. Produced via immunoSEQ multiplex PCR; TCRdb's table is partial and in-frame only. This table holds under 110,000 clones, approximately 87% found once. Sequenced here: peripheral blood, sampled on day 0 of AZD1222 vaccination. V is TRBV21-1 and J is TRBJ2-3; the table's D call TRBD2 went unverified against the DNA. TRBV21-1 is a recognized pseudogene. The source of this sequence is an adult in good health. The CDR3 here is CASSEKGRVWASGILDTQYF.